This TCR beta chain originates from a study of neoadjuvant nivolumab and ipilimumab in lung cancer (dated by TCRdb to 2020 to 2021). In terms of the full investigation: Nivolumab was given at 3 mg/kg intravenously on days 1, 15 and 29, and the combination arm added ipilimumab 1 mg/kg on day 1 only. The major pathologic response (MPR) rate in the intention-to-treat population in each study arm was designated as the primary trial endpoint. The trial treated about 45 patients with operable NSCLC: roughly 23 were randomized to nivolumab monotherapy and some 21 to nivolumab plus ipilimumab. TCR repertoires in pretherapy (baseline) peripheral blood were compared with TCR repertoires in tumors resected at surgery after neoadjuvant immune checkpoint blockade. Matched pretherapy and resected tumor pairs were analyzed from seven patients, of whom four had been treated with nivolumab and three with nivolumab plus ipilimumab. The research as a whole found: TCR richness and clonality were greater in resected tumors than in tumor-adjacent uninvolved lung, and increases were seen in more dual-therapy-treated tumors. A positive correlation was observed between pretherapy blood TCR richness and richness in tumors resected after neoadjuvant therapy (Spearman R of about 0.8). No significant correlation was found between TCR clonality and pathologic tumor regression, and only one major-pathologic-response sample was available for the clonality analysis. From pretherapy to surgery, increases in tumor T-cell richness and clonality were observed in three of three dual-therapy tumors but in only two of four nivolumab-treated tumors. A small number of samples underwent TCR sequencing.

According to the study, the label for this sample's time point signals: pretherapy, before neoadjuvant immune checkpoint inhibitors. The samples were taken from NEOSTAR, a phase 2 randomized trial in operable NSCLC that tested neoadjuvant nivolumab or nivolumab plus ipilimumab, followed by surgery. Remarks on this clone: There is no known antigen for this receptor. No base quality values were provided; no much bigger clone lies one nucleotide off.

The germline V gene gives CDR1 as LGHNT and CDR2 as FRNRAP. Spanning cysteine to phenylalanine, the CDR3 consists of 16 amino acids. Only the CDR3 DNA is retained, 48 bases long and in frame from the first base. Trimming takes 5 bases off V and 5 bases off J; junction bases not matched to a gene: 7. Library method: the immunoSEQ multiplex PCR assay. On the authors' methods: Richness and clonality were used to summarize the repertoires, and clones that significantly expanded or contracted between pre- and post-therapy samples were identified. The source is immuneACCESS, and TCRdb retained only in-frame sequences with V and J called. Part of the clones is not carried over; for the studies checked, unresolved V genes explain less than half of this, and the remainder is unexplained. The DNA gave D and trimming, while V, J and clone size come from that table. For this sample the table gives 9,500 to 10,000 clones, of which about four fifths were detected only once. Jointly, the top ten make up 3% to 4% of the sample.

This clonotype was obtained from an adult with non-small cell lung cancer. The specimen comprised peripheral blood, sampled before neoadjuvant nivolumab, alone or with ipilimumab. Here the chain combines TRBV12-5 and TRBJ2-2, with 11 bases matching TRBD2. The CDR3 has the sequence CASGLGTSGVTGELFF. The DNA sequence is TGTGCTAGTGGTCTGGGGACTAGCGGTGTAACCGGGGAGCTGTTTTTT.